The clone carrying this T cell receptor beta chain has more than one count but fewer than ten. Its antigen is as yet unknown. These data belong to a study of T cell repertoires in cytomegalovirus infection. Using its own MiXCR run on the reads, TCRdb lists one record per CDR3 protein. Here the sample spans roughly 920,000 distinct CDR3 sequences, roughly a third being singletons. This TCR was recovered from a human donor in good health (CMV status not recorded). Some clones in this sample may be carry-over from other donors' samples. This sample comprised cultured CD8+ T cells from PBMCs, obtained from culture after CMV antigen stimulation.

The CDR3 here is CASSFSGGPTNTGELFF. For the CDR3, the DNA is TGTGCCAGCAGTTTCAGCGGGGGGCCAACGAACACCGGGGAGCTGTTTTTT. The chain employs TRBV27 and TRBJ2-2; 9 bases agree with TRBD2. The CDR3 runs to 17 residues. V lost 3 bases and J lost 0; bases outside the gene matches: 5. Germline values: CDR1 MNHEY, CDR2 SMNVEV (reference sequence).